This T cell receptor (beta chain) was recorded in a study of long-term antiretroviral therapy in people with HIV. Study conclusions and caveats: Whereas controls had wider CDR3 length ranges, HIV repertoires had narrower ones. Upon ART, diversity increased but remained lower than transplant donor controls.

PBMC samples from each donor numbered at least one pre-ART and at least two post-ART. The cryopreserved samples used held 1-10 million PBMC prior to extraction of DNA. V was clipped by 1 base and J by 1 base, with 17 bases between them. The CDR3 has 17 residues. Germline CDR1 is SQVTM and CDR2 is ANQGSEA. Note on this clone: Antigen: not known.

Sequencing used immunoSEQ v3.0 at survey level. Generated by immunoSEQ multiplex PCR, the TCRdb table keeps only in-frame clones and is missing some. This sample has about 28,000 clones, with less than 90% found just once. The chain couples TRBV29-1 to TRBJ2-1, with TRBD1 as a possible D gene (6 bases). This specimen was unsorted PBMCs, taken 0.4 years after starting antiretroviral therapy. The TCR originated in a man younger than 30 with HIV. CDR3 residues: CSVEGTRDTKSYNEQFF. In DNA form, the CDR3 reads TGCAGCGTTGAAGGGACTCGGGACACAAAATCCTACAATGAGCAGTTCTTC.